This TCR beta chain was sequenced for a study of blood T cell repertoires in COVID-19. Overall study context: Samples of COVID-19 (acute and convalescent) were obtained from the United States, Italy and Spain. Sources were T cells, B-cell-depleted T cells, or PBMCs; the material itself was cDNA or gDNA.

The CDR3 consists of 15 residues. V gave up 6 bases and J gave up 5 bases; unmatched junction bases: 8. Germline CDR1 is SEHNR and CDR2 is FQNEAQ (reference sequence). TCRdb's copy holds only in-frame clones and misses some; the assay was immunoSEQ multiplex PCR. The repertoire holds about 230,000 clones, with over 80% as singletons. This rearrangement joins TRBV7-9 to TRBJ2-2; TRBD1 matches at 8 bases. The clonotype was recovered from a man in his forties with acute or convalescent COVID-19. Sequenced sample: peripheral blood. DNA for the CDR3: TGTGCCAGCAGATCTTTTACAGGGGGGACCGGGGAGCTGTTTTTT. Encoded protein: CASRSFTGGTGELFF.